The next 29 T cell receptor beta chains were all read from a single sample in a study of blood T cell repertoires in COVID-19 (dated by TCRdb to the early 2020s). The method was the immunoSEQ multiplex PCR assay. Not all clones reach the TCRdb copy of this immuneACCESS table, which keeps in-frame sequences only. Checked studies attribute under half of the gap to unresolved V genes and leave the rest unexplained. Present in this sample are fewer than 350,000 clones, about nine tenths of which were seen just once. 0.95% to 1.1% of the sample is in the top ten clones. The sequenced material came from PBMCs or T cells enriched from blood (not recorded which). The origin of the receptors is a woman aged 25 to 39 who had been exposed to COVID-19.

V is TRBV2 and J is TRBJ1-5; the D gene is possibly TRBD1 (5 bases). The germline gives CDR1 SNHLY, CDR2 FYNNEI. The CDR3 contains 12 residues. V lost 7 bases and J lost 9, with 13 bases in between. In DNA, the CDR3 is TGTGCCAGCATGATGGGGGAGGGGCCCCAGCATTTT. It specifies CASMMGEGPQHF.

The chain has TRBV5-4 and TRBJ2-2; D unresolved. The V gene lost 4 bases and the J gene lost 6 bases, with 16 bases spanning the gap. The CDR3 runs 15 residues. Germline V gives CDR1 SGHNT, CDR2 YYREEE (reference sequence). This CDR3 is CASSQPGQSPGELFF. DNA of the CDR3: TGTGCCAGCAGCCAACCTGGCCAGTCCCCCGGGGAGCTGTTTTTT.

The V call is TRBV6-5, the J call TRBJ2-1; 7 bases fit TRBD1. Trimming took 7 bases from V and 6 from J; bases not matched to a gene: 9. Per the germline V gene, CDR1 is MNHEY and CDR2 is SVGAGI. This CDR3 has 14 amino acids. Written as DNA, the CDR3 is TGTGCCAGCAAGGTCAGCAGGGGGTTCAATGAGCAGTTCTTC. Its protein is CASKVSRGFNEQFF.

The chain couples TRBV7-6 to TRBJ2-7; 8 bases are a match to TRBD1. The germline CDR1 and CDR2 sequences are SGHVS and FNYEAQ. With V trimmed by 5 bases and J by 1 base, 10 bases remained unmatched. The CDR3 sequence is 16 residues long. Here the CDR3 reads CASSLLTGALSYEQYF. The CDR3 DNA sequence: TGTGCCAGCAGCCTTCTGACAGGGGCCCTTTCCTACGAGCAGTACTTC.

The chain couples TRBV11-2 to TRBJ2-7, with TRBD1 as a possible D gene (6 bases). Germline V lookup: CDR1 SGHAT, CDR2 FQNNGV. This CDR3 has 13 amino acids. Trimming cost V 5 bases and J 5 bases, with 13 bases left between them. Written as DNA, the CDR3 is TGTGCCAGCAGCCACAGGGCTATCCACGAGCAGTACTTC. Protein sequence: CASSHRAIHEQYF. The full variable domain, with the rest looked up from reference TRBV11-2 and TRBJ2-7, is EAGVAQSPRYKIIEKRQSVAFWCNPISGHATLYWYQQILGQGPKLLIQFQNNGVVDDSQLPKDRFSAERLKGVDSTLKIQPAKLEDSAVYLCASSHRAIHEQYFGPGTRLTVT.

The chain couples TRBV5-1 to TRBJ1-1; TRBD1 aligns across 9 bases. Trimming took 4 bases from V and 0 from J; bases not matched to a gene: 7. CDR3 size: 16 residues. CDR1 is SGHRS and CDR2 is YFSETQ in the germline V gene. The CDR3 loop is CASSPGQGSMNTEAFF. The CDR3 DNA follows: TGCGCCAGCAGCCCCGGACAGGGGTCCATGAACACTGAAGCTTTCTTT.

The rearrangement joins TRBV6-5 to TRBJ2-4, with 8 nucleotides matching TRBD2. The junction had 9 bases not matched to a gene; V was cut back by 7 bases and J by 4 bases. Germline loops: CDR1 MNHEY, CDR2 SVGAGI. CDR3 size: 15 residues. For the CDR3, the DNA is TGTGCCAGCACCCTCTTACTAGCGGTAAAAAACATTCAGTACTTC. Translating it yields CASTLLLAVKNIQYF.

The gene calls are TRBV11-2 and TRBJ2-2, with 13 bases aligning to TRBD2. The junction had 2 bases not matched to a gene; V was cut back by 1 base and J by 3 bases. This CDR3 region has 17 residues. Germline V gene lookup returns CDR1 SGHAT and CDR2 FQNNGV. In nucleotides, the CDR3 is TGTGCCAGCAGCTTAGGGGGACTAGCGGGGTACACCGGGGAGCTGTTTTTT. Translation: CASSLGGLAGYTGELFF.

This clone was detected only once. The chain uses TRBV25-1 and TRBJ1-5; no clear D. The V end was cut by 2 bases, the J end by 0 bases, with 11 bases between. Germline-derived CDR1 and CDR2 are MGHDK and SYGVNS. The CDR3 sequence is 16 residues long. CDR3 DNA sequence: TGTGCCAGCAGTGAACAGGAAGTGTTTAGCAATCAGCCCCAGCATTTT. Its protein product is CASSEQEVFSNQPQHF.

The V gene is TRBV27, the J gene TRBJ2-3; TRBD2 matches 11 bases. V gave up 4 bases and J gave up 7 bases; unmatched junction bases: 7. CDR3 size: 15 residues. Germline values: CDR1 MNHEY, CDR2 SMNVEV (reference sequence). CDR3 in amino acids: CASSSGLADAYTQYF. The CDR3 DNA sequence: TGTGCCAGCAGTTCGGGACTAGCGGATGCCTATACGCAGTATTTT.

The CDR3 sequence: CAWSGEYGRDEQFF. The CDR3 bases are TGTGCCTGGAGTGGAGAATACGGCCGGGATGAGCAGTTCTTC. This sequence joins TRBV30 and TRBJ2-1; D not certain. The CDR3 has 14 amino acids. Trimming stripped 1 base from V and 8 bases from J, with 15 bases between. The germline CDR1 and CDR2 sequences are GTSNPN and SVGIG (reference sequence).

This chain uses TRBV10-3 with TRBJ1-6, with TRBD1 matching over 10 bases. The CDR3 is made up of 14 amino acids. From germline, CDR1 is ENHRY and CDR2 SYGVKD. The trim removed 3 bases at V and 9 bases at J, leaving 2 bases unmatched. The CDR3, as DNA: TGTGCCATCAGTGACGGACAGGGGGTTTCACCCCTCCACTTT. Translating it yields CAISDGQGVSPLHF.

This clone was seen just once. The V gene is TRBV19, the J gene TRBJ1-5; D is perhaps TRBD1 (5 bases). This CDR3 has 13 amino acids. Germline CDR1 and CDR2: LNHDA and SQIVND (reference sequence). The V gene lost 2 bases and the J gene lost 10 bases, with 12 bases spanning the gap. The CDR3 nucleotides read TGTGCCAGTAGTATATCCGACAGCCTCCCCCAGCATTTT. It specifies CASSISDSLPQHF.

V and J are TRBV24-1 and TRBJ1-5; TRBD1 might be the D (5 bases). Germline lookup yields CDR1 KGHDR and CDR2 SFDVKD. Trimming removed 9 bases at V and 0 bases at J, with 11 bases between. The CDR3 consists of 14 residues. The CDR3 spells CATGDSNSNQPQHF. CDR3 in DNA: TGTGCCACCGGAGACAGCAATAGCAATCAGCCCCAGCATTTT.

A few counts support this clone. The rearrangement uses TRBV7-3 and TRBJ2-3, with D possibly matching TRBD1 (6 bases). Trimming left V 1 base short and J 4 bases short, with 15 bases between. The CDR3 totals 16 residues. The germline V gene has CDR1 SGHTA and CDR2 FQGTGA. Here the CDR3 DNA reads TGTGCCAGCAGCTTAATCGGGCGAGAGGGGGCAGATACGCAGTATTTT. It translates to CASSLIGREGADTQYF.

The chain is built from TRBV19 and TRBJ1-1; perhaps TRBD1 as D (6 bases). The CDR3 runs 14 residues. CDR1 and CDR2 (germline): LNHDA, SQIVND (reference sequence). V was shortened by 3 bases and J by 0 bases, with 8 bases between the two germline ends. The CDR3 DNA sequence: TGTGCCAGTAGTATTCAGGGGCTGAACACTGAAGCTTTCTTT. This sequence encodes CASSIQGLNTEAFF. The whole variable domain, remainder taken from reference TRBV19 and TRBJ1-1, is DGGITQSPKYLFRKEGQNVTLSCEQNLNHDAMYWYRQDPGQGLRLIYYSQIVNDFQKGDIAEGYSVSREKKESFPLTVTSAQKNPTAFYLCASSIQGLNTEAFFGQGTRLTVV.

V is TRBV5-5 and J is TRBJ1-1; the D is unclear. CDR1 and CDR2 from the germline V gene are SGHKS and YYEKEE (reference sequence). The CDR3 is made up of 12 amino acids. Trimming left V 2 bases short and J 4 bases short, with 6 bases between. CDR3 coding DNA: TGTGCCAGCAGCTTATCCCTCACTGAAGCTTTCTTT. Translated: CASSLSLTEAFF.

The chain is built from TRBV12-5 and TRBJ2-3, with D perhaps matching TRBD2 (5 bases). Deletions cut 3 bases from V and 1 base from J, with 11 bases between. This CDR3 has 15 amino acids. Germline CDR1 reads LGHNT; CDR2 reads FRNRAP. The CDR3 reads CASGFWTPRTDTQYF. For the CDR3, the DNA is TGTGCTAGTGGTTTTTGGACTCCCCGCACAGATACGCAGTATTTT.

This chain connects TRBV6-5 to TRBJ2-7; 11 bases map to TRBD2. The CDR3 covers 15 residues. V lost 6 bases to trimming and J lost 2 bases; unmatched junction nucleotides: 6. Germline CDR1 and CDR2: MNHEY and SVGAGI. CDR3 sequence (DNA): TGTGCCAGCAGCCCACTAGCGGGGGCAACCTACGAGCAGTACTTC. Amino acids: CASSPLAGATYEQYF.

The chain uses TRBV3-1 (or the pseudogene TRBV3-2) and TRBJ2-3; 7 bases are a match to TRBD2. The V and J ends lost 5 bases and 5 bases, in that order; junction bases with no gene match: 13. This CDR3 region has 16 residues. The V gene's germline CDR1 is LGHDT and CDR2 YNNKEL (reference sequence). In nucleotides, the CDR3 is TGTGCCAGCAGCTCCCCGGCGGGCGGGAGTGGAGATACGCAGTATTTT. This gives the protein CASSSPAGGSGDTQYF.

The chain recombines TRBV15 with TRBJ1-5; 9 bases map to TRBD1. Losses at the gene ends were 1 base for V and 2 bases for J; bases not matched to a gene: 12. Germline V CDR1 and CDR2: LNHNV, YYDKDF (reference sequence). This CDR3 contains 19 residues. The CDR3 nucleotides read TGTGCCACCAGCAGAGTTAGGGGACAGGGTATGGTCGGCAATCAGCCCCAGCATTTT. Its translation: CATSRVRGQGMVGNQPQHF.

This clone was seen once. The chain combines TRBV28 with TRBJ1-6, with 7 positions matching TRBD1. V was clipped by 9 bases and J by 8 bases; unmatched bases: 7. Germline V gene sequence: CDR1 MDHEN, CDR2 SYDVKM. This CDR3 has 13 amino acids. This CDR3 is CASTQGGDSPLHF. The CDR3 nucleotides read TGTGCCAGTACCCAGGGGGGCGATTCACCCCTCCACTTT.

The gene calls are TRBV10-3 and TRBJ2-7, with 7 positions matching TRBD1. This CDR3 is built from 13 residues. Germline CDR1 and CDR2: ENHRY and SYGVKD. Losses at the gene ends were 9 bases for V and 1 base for J; bases not matched to a gene: 6. The CDR3 bases are TGTGCCATAAGGGACAGAGAATCCTACGAGCAGTACTTC. Protein: CAIRDRESYEQYF.

As concerns this clone: Compared with germline, one end of the junction differs, possibly owing to a read error. The chain joins TRBV27 to TRBJ2-7, with D perhaps TRBD1 (5 bases). Germline V gives CDR1 MNHEY, CDR2 SMNVEV (reference sequence). The CDR3 is 14 residues long. Written as DNA, the CDR3 is TGTGCCAGCAGTTTACAGGGATTCTCCCACGAGCAGTACTTC. Protein sequence: CASSLQGFSHEQYF.

This clone was seen a single time. This rearrangement joins TRBV12-3 or TRBV12-4 to TRBJ2-5, with D maybe TRBD2 (6 bases). This CDR3 is built from 13 residues. V shed 7 bases and J shed 4 bases, with 13 bases lying between them. As DNA, the CDR3 is TGTGCCAGCACCGCCGGGCGGGGAGAGACCCAGTACTTC. The encoded protein is CASTAGRGETQYF.

The gene calls are TRBV14 and TRBJ2-5, with 9 nucleotides matching TRBD1. The germline CDR1 and CDR2 sequences are SGHDN and FVKESK. The CDR3 runs to 14 residues. The trim removed 4 bases at V and 3 bases at J, leaving 3 bases unmatched. The CDR3 nucleotides are TGTGCCAGCAGCCCGGGACAGGGAAAAGAGACCCAGTACTTC. It specifies CASSPGQGKETQYF.

The rearrangement links TRBV29-1 to TRBJ2-7; maybe TRBD2 (5 bases). Germline-derived CDR1 and CDR2 are SQVTM and ANQGSEA. This CDR3 has 14 residues. V dropped 5 bases and J dropped 9 bases, with 23 bases sitting between them. In DNA form, the CDR3 reads TGCAGCGTTTCATCTGGCGGGCCGTCTACGGGGCAGTACTTC. Its translation: CSVSSGGPSTGQYF.

On this clone: Other DNA sequences in the same sample also yield this CDR3. This chain joins TRBV19 and TRBJ1-5, with D possibly TRBD1 on 5 matching bases. Germline CDR1 and CDR2: LNHDA and SQIVND (reference sequence). V lost 5 bases and J lost 1, with 9 bases in between. The CDR3 length is 14 residues. The CDR3 DNA reads as TGTGCCAGTAGTCCTCAGGGAAGCAATCAGCCCCAGCATTTT. Translating gives CASSPQGSNQPQHF.

The V and J genes are TRBV9 and TRBJ2-1; D possibly corresponds to TRBD1 (6 bases). Germline V gene lookup returns CDR1 SGDLS and CDR2 YYNGEE. The CDR3 length is 11 residues. The V end lost 0 bases, the J end lost 12 bases, and 7 bases lay between the germline ends. As DNA, the CDR3 is TGTGCCAGCAGCGTAGACAGGGCGCAGTTCTTC. It yields the protein CASSVDRAQFF.